This T cell receptor beta chain comes out of a study of blood T cell repertoires in COVID-19 (dated by TCRdb to the early 2020s). Broadly, across the study: Samples covering the acute and convalescent phases of COVID-19 were provided by collaborators in the United States, Italy and Spain. The prospective study material was composed of cDNA or gDNA derived from T cells, B-cell-depleted T cells, or PBMCs. The dataset comprised deeply sampled blood TCRbeta repertoires from subjects exposed to, actively infected with, or recovered from COVID-19. The repertoires were made available in a free public database intended to serve as a resource for research on the immune response to SARS-CoV-2. The samples were drawn from the first 160 participants of the ongoing ImmuneRACE study and from more than 1,000 subjects provided by 6 global collaborators. A de-identified subject ID, COVID-19 status, age in years and sex were almost always included in the sample metadata. Where HLA class I and class II types were available, the types were taken from metadata supplied by the sample provider, not from assay-based typing. What the research found in general, with its limitations: The amount of clinical and demographic metadata varied by source and participant and was provided uncurated.

Details on this clone: Its cognate antigen has yet to be identified. No quality values exist for individual bases; no much larger clone is one base distant.

TCRbeta CDR3 regions were amplified from genomic DNA using the immunoSEQ Assay, a bias-controlled multiplex PCR. In the source study's methods: The number of nucleated cells in each sample was estimated by amplification of reference gene primers within the assay. To quantify the absolute abundance of each unique TCRbeta CDR3 rearrangement, sequence reads were collapsed and filtered. For each sample, productive Simpson clonality was calculated by taking the square root of Simpson's diversity index across productive rearrangements. TCRdb's version of the immuneACCESS table is confined to in-frame rearrangements and falls short of the full clone set. An unresolved V gene accounts for under half of the shortfall where checked; the remainder is of unknown origin. The V and J calls and the clone size are those of that table, but D and trimming were determined from the DNA. The sample yields more than 55,000 clones; roughly 80% were counted once. Together, the top ten hold around 10% of the sample.

Whole blood was collected in K2EDTA tubes by collaborating institutions according to the institutions' own protocols. For TCRbeta analysis, collaborator samples were shipped as frozen whole blood, as isolated PBMCs, or as DNA extracted from either sample type. Sequencing was performed on peripheral blood. This TCR came from an elderly woman with acute or convalescent COVID-19.

For the CDR3, the sequence is CSVGGSSYEQYF. At the DNA level, the sequence is TGCAGCGTTGGTGGGAGCTCCTACGAGCAGTACTTC. The chain is assembled from TRBV29-1 and TRBJ2-7; a tentative D match to TRBD2 spans 5 bases. The CDR3 goes from the cysteine to the phenylalanine over 12 residues. Only CDR3 DNA remains: 36 bases, in frame from the first base. V drops 4 bases and J drops 0 bases, leaving 7 bases in between. CDR1 and CDR2 are read off the germline V gene as SQVTM and ANQGSEA.